This entry features one TCR beta chain sequence. Its matching antigen is unknown. PCR involved 60 Vbeta and 13 Jbeta primers. Only in-frame clones appear in the TCRdb table, and some are missing; sequencing was by immunoSEQ multiplex PCR. The data contain about 170,000 clones, 75% to 90% of them singletons. This record belongs to a study of cytomegalovirus exposure and HLA in healthy donors. Across the study: Findings of an earlier analysis included some 120 million unique TCR beta sequences from 200 million or so T cells. Samples from HLA-typed donors yielded approximately 80 million unique TCRs in an early data release.

Study-level results: Investigators reported 164 TCR beta chains as tied to cytomegalovirus.

The CDR3 is 11 residues long. Germline V gene lookup returns CDR1 SGHTA and CDR2 FQGNSA. V was clipped by 4 bases and J by 11 bases, with 11 bases between them. The sequencing sample was made of PBMCs. The receptor comes from a boy aged 2 to 10 in good health and CMV-seronegative. The V gene is TRBV7-2, the J gene TRBJ1-1; D not certain. CDR3 nucleotide sequence: TGTGCCAGCAGCTCCCAGCGGACTGCTTTCTTT. It translates to CASSSQRTAFF.